Included here is one T cell receptor beta chain sequence, with context. Its antigen is as yet unknown. These data belong to a study of shared clonotypes between healthy human individuals. Looking at the study overall: Plates per donor: three CD4 naive, three CD4 memory, two CD8 naive, one CD8 memory.

Sequencing was performed with immunoSEQ multiplex PCR; in TCRdb, only in-frame clones are kept and a portion is missing. The sample has 2 million to 2.5 million clones, just over 90% seen once; the top ten hold 0.39%. Participating donors were healthy, HIV-negative adults free of recent acute infections or vaccinations. CDR3 length equals 16 residues. Looked up from germline, CDR1 is SGHDT and CDR2 is YYEEEE. Between the trimmed V and J ends, which lost 9 bases and 1 base, there was a span of 22 bases. Overall study results and limits: Generation probabilities of non-shared clonotypes were lower (relative to those shared by all four donors). Donor clonotype sharing was expected to depend on sequencing depth.

What was sequenced was naive CD4+ T cells from PBMCs. Specified subset: CD45RA+ positively selected. The chain combines TRBV5-6 with TRBJ1-2; TRBD1 is a possible D gene (6 bases). The sequence was collected from a man in his late teens or twenties in good health. Some clones in this sample may be carry-over from other donors' samples. The CDR3 coding sequence is TGTGCCACCACTATTGGGGGCCCAGGGGATAACTATGGCTACACCTTC. Its protein is CATTIGGPGDNYGYTF.